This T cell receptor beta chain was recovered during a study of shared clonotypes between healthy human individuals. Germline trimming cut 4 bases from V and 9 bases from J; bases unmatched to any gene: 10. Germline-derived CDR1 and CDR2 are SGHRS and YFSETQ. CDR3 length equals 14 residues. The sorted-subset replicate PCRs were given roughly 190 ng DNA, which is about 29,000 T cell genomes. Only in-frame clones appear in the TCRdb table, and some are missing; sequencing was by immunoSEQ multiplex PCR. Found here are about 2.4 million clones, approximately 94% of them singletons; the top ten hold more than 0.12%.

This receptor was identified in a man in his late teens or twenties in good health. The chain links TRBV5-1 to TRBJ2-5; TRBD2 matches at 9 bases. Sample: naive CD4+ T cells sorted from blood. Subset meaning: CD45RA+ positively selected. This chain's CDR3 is CASSVATSGGPQYF. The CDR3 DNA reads TGCGCCAGCAGCGTGGCGACTAGCGGCGGTCCCCAGTACTTC. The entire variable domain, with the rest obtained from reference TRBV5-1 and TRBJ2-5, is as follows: KAGVTQTPRYLIKTRGQQVTLSCSPISGHRSVSWYQQTPGQGLQFLFEYFSETQRNKGNFPGRFSGRQFSNSRSEMNVSTLELGDSALYLCASSVATSGGPQYFGPGTRLLVL.